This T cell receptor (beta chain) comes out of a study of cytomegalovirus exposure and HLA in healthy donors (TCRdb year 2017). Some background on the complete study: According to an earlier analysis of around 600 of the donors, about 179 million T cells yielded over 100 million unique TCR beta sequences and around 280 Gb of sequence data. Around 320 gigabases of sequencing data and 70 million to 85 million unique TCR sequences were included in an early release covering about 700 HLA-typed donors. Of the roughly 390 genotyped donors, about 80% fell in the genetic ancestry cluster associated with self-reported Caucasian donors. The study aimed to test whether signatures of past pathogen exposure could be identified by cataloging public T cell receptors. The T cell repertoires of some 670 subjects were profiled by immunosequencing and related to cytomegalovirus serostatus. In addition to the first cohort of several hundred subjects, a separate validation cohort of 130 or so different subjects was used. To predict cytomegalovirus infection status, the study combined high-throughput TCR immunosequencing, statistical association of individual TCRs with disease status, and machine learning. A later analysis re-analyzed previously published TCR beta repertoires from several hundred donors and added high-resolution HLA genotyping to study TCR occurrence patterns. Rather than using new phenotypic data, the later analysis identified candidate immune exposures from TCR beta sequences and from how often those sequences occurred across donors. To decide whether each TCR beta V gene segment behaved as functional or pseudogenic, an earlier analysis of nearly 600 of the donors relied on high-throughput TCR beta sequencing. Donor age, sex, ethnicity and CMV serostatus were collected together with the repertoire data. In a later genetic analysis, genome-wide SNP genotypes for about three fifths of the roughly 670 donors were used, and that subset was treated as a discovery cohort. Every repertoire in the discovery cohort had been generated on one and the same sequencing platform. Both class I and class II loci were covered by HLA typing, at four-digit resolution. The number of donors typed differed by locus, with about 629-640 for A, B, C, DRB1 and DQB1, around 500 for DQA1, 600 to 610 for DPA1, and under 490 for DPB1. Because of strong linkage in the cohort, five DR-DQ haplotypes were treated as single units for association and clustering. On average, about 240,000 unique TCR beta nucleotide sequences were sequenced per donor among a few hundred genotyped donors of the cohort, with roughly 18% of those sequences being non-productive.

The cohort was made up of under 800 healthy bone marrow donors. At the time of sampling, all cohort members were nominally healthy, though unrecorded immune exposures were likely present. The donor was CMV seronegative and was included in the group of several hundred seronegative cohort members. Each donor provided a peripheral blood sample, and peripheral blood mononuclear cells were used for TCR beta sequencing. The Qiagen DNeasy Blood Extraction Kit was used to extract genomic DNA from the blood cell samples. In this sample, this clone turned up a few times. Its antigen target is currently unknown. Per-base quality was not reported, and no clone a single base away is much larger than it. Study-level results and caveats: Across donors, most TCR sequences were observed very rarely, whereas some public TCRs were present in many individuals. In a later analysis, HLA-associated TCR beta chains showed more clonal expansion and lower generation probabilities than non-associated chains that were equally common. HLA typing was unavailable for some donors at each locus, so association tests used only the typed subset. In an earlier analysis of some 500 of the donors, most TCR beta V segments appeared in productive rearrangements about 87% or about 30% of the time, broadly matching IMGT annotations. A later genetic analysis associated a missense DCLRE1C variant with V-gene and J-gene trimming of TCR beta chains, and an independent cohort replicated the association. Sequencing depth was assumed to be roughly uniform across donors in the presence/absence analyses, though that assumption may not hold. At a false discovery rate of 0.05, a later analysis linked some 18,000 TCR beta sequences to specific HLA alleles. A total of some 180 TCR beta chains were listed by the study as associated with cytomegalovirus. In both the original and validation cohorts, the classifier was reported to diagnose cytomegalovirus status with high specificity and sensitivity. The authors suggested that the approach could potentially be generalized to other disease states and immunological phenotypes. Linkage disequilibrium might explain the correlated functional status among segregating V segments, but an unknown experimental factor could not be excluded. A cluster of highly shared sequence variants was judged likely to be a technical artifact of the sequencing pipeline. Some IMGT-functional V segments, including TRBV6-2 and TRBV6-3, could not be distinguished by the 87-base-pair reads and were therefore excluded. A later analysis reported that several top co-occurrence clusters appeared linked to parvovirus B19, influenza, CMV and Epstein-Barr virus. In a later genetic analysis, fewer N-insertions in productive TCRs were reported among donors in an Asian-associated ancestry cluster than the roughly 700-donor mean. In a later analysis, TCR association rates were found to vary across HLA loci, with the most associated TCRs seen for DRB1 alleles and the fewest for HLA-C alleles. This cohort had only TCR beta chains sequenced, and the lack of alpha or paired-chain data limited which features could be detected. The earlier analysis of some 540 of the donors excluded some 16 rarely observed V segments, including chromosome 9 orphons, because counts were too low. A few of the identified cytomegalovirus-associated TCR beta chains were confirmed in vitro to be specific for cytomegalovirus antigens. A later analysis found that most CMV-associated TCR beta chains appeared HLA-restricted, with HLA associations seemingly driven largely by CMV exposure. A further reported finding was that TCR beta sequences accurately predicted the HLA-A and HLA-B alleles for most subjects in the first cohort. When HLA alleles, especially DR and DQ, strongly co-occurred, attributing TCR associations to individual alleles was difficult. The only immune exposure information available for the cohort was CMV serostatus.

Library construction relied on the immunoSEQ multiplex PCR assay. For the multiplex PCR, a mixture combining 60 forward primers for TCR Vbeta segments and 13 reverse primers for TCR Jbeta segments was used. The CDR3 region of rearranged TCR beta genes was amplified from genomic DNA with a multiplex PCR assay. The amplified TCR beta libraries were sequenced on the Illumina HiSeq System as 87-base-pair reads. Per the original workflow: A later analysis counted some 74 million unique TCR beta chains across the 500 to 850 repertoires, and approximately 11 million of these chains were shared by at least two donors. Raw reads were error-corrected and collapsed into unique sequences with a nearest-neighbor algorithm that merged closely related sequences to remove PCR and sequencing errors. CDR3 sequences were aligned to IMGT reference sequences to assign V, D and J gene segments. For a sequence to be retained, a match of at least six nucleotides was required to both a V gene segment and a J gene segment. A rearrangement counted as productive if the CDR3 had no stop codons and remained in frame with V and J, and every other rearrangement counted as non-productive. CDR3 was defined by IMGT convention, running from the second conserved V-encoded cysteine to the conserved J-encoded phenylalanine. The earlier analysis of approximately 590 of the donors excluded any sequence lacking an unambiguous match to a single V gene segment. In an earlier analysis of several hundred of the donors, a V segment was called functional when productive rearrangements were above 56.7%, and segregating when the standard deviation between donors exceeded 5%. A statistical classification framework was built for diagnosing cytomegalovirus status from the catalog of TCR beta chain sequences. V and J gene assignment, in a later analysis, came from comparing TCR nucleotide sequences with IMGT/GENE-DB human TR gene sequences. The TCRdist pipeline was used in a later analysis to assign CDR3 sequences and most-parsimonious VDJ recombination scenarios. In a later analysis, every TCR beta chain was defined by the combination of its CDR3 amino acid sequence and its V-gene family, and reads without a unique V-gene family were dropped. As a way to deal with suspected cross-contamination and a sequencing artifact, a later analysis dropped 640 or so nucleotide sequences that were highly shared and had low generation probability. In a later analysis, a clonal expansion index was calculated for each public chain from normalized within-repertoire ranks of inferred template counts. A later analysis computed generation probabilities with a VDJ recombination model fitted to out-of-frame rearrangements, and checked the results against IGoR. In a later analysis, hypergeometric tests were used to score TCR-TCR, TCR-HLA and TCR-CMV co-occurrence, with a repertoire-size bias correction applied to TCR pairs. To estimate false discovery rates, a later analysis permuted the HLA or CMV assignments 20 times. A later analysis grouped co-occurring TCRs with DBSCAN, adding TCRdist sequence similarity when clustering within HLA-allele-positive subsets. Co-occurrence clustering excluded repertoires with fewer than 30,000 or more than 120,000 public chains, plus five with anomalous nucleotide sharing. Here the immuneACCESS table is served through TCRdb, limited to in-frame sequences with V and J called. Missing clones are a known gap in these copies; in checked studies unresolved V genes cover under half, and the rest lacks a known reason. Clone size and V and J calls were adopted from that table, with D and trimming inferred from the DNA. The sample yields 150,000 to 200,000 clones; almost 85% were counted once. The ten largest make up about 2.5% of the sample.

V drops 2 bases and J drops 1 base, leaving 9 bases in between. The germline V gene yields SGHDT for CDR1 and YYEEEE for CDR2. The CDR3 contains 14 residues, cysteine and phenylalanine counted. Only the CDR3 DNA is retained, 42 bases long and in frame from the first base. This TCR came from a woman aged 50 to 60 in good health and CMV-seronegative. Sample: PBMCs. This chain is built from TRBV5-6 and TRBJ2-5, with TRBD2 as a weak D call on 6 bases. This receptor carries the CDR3 CASSFRGTQETQYF. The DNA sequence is TGTGCCAGCAGCTTTCGGGGGACCCAAGAGACCCAGTACTTC.